The 21 T cell receptor beta chains given below trace back to one sample, sequenced in a study of blood T cell repertoires in COVID-19. Generated by immunoSEQ multiplex PCR, the TCRdb table keeps only in-frame clones and is missing some. The repertoire holds about 80,000 clones, with more than 75% as singletons. Sequenced material: peripheral blood. The receptors originated from a human donor in a cohort sampled during active COVID-19.

This clone was seen once. The V gene is TRBV10-3, the J gene TRBJ1-4, with 8 bases matching TRBD1. CDR3 length: 13 residues. Germline-derived CDR1 and CDR2 are ENHRY and SYGVKD. V gave up 2 bases and J gave up 8 bases; unmatched junction bases: 1. CDR3 residues: CAISERQGEKLFF. The CDR3 bases are TGTGCCATCAGTGAGAGACAGGGGGAAAAACTGTTTTTT.

The rearrangement links TRBV7-2 to TRBJ2-7; 7 bases line up with TRBD2. The CDR3 is 14 amino acids. V trimming: 5 bases; J trimming: 0 bases; junction bases outside the gene matches: 4. In germline, CDR1 is SGHTA, CDR2 FQGNSA. The CDR3 nucleotides are TGTGCCAGCAGCCGCGGCGGGAGCTCCTACGAGCAGTACTTC. Its protein product is CASSRGGSSYEQYF.

V gene TRBV10-3 combines with J gene TRBJ2-5; D remains unclear. Trimming took off 11 bases at V and 1 base at J, with 11 bases between the two ends. In germline, CDR1 is ENHRY, CDR2 SYGVKD. The CDR3 totals 12 residues. This CDR3 is CAASPSQETQYF. CDR3 nucleotide sequence: TGTGCCGCATCCCCCAGCCAAGAGACCCAGTACTTC.

V is TRBV18 and J is TRBJ1-2; 9 bases map to TRBD1. The CDR3 runs to 15 residues. Germline CDR1 reads KGHSH; CDR2 reads LQKENI. With 0 bases clipped from V and 8 bases from J, the junction kept 7 bases outside the gene matches. As DNA, the CDR3 is TGTGCCAGCTCACCACCAGGACAGGGGTTCGGGGGCTACACCTTC. It yields the protein CASSPPGQGFGGYTF.

This clone was found once. V and J are TRBV5-1 and TRBJ2-2, with a tentative D call TRBD2 (6 bases). Trimming shortened V by 4 bases and J by 7 bases, and 14 bases separated the two germline ends. The length of the CDR3 is 14 residues. CDR1 is SGHRS and CDR2 is YFSETQ in the germline V gene. Written as DNA, the CDR3 is TGCGCCAGCAGCCTCCGGGACTCTGGCGGGGAGCTGTTTTTT. The encoded protein is CASSLRDSGGELFF.

The chain recombines TRBV5-1 with TRBJ2-5, with TRBD2 matching over 7 bases. Germline V gene data show CDR1 as SGHRS and CDR2 as YFSETQ. Losses at the gene ends were 1 base for V and 1 base for J; bases not matched to a gene: 7. The CDR3 covers 16 residues. The CDR3 sequence: CASSLRTGGSQETQYF. For the CDR3, the DNA is TGCGCCAGCAGCTTGAGGACGGGGGGTTCCCAAGAGACCCAGTACTTC.

The chain links TRBV10-3 to TRBJ1-5, with a weak D call TRBD1 (5 bases). Germline V lookup: CDR1 ENHRY, CDR2 SYGVKD. The V and J ends lost 2 bases and 9 bases respectively, with 11 bases between them. The CDR3 runs to 13 residues. The CDR3 DNA is TGTGCCATCAGTGAGGAGACCCAGGGGCCCCAGCATTTT. This sequence encodes CAISEETQGPQHF.

The rearrangement uses TRBV11-2 and TRBJ1-1, with D perhaps TRBD1 (5 bases). The length of the CDR3 is 14 residues. The V end lost 7 bases, the J end lost 7 bases, and 19 bases lay between the germline ends. CDR1 and CDR2 (germline): SGHAT, FQNNGV. Written as DNA, the CDR3 is TGTGCCAGCACTCGCCGGTTGGGGCGGGGTGAAGCTTTCTTT. Translation: CASTRRLGRGEAFF.

V gene TRBV9 combines with J gene TRBJ1-3; D call uncertain. In germline, CDR1 is SGDLS, CDR2 YYNGEE. V shed 4 bases and J shed 0 bases, with 11 bases lying between them. The CDR3 extends over 15 amino acids. CDR3 loop: CASSSRRDSGNTIYF. The CDR3 DNA reads as TGTGCCAGCAGCTCACGCCGAGACTCTGGAAACACCATATATTTT.

V and J are TRBV20-1 and TRBJ2-1; D uncertain. This CDR3 has 11 residues. Trimming stripped 3 bases from V and 3 bases from J, with 3 bases between. Per the germline V gene, CDR1 is DFQATT and CDR2 is SNEGSKA (reference sequence). CDR3: CSASFYNEQFF. CDR3 sequence (DNA): TGCAGTGCTAGCTTCTACAATGAGCAGTTCTTC.

The chain links TRBV18 to TRBJ1-2; D is perhaps TRBD1 (5 bases). Trimming shortened V by 6 bases and J by 6 bases, and 14 bases separated the two germline ends. Germline V gene sequence: CDR1 KGHSH, CDR2 LQKENI. This CDR3 comprises 13 residues. The CDR3 DNA reads as TGTGCCAGCTCCGGCCGAGCAGGGAATGGCTACACCTTC. Translation gives CASSGRAGNGYTF.

The J gene is TRBJ1-5, the V gene TRBV7-9; 8 bases agree with TRBD1. Germline loops: CDR1 SEHNR, CDR2 FQNEAQ (reference sequence). V dropped 2 bases and J dropped 4; count of bases not matched to a gene: 4. CDR3 size: 15 residues. CDR3 DNA sequence: TGTGCCAGCAGCTTAACAGGGGGGTCGAATCAGCCCCAGCATTTT. Residues: CASSLTGGSNQPQHF.

The V gene is TRBV7-6, the J gene TRBJ2-1; the D is unclear. The CDR3 loop spans 14 amino acids. Germline CDR1 reads SGHVS; CDR2 reads FNYEAQ. Trimming pared 5 bases from V and 8 bases from J, leaving 16 bases between. CDR3 bases: TGTGCCAGCAGCATTCTAACCGTCCCCCATGAGCAGTTCTTC. Protein sequence: CASSILTVPHEQFF. Based on the CDR3 plus reference TRBV7-6 and TRBJ2-1, the full variable domain is GAGVSQSPRYKVTKRGQDVALRCDPISGHVSLYWYRQALGQGPEFLTYFNYEAQQDKSGLPNDRFSAERPEGSISTLTIQRTEQRDSAMYRCASSILTVPHEQFFGPGTRLTVL.

The count of this clone is one. The chain couples TRBV6-1 to TRBJ2-7; D is possibly TRBD2 (6 bases). V was clipped by 1 base and J by 3 bases, with 7 bases between them. The germline CDR1 and CDR2 sequences are MNHNS and SASEGT. The CDR3 consists of 13 residues. CDR3 sequence: CASSEGLDYEQYF. The CDR3 region has the DNA TGTGCCAGCAGTGAAGGACTAGACTACGAGCAGTACTTC.

CDR3 residues: CASSLSGYEQYF. The CDR3 nucleotides are TGTGCCAGCAGCTTATCGGGCTACGAGCAGTACTTC. The chain joins TRBV11-2 to TRBJ2-7; D is unclear. The V gene lost 2 bases and the J gene lost 3 bases, with 5 bases spanning the gap. Germline V gene lookup returns CDR1 SGHAT and CDR2 FQNNGV. The CDR3 totals 12 residues.

This chain links TRBV15 with TRBJ2-1, with 12 bases fitting TRBD2. The CDR3 consists of 18 residues. The J segment lost 3 bases and the V segment lost 0 bases, leaving 6 bases of the junction unmatched. Germline V gives CDR1 LNHNV, CDR2 YYDKDF (reference sequence). CDR3 sequence: CATSRDPTSGGVYNEQFF. CDR3 nucleotide sequence: TGTGCCACCAGCAGAGATCCGACTAGCGGGGGTGTCTACAATGAGCAGTTCTTC.

This chain joins TRBV4-1 and TRBJ2-3; D might be TRBD2 (6 bases). Trimming left V 0 bases short and J 9 bases short, with 10 bases between. The CDR3 length is 13 residues. Germline V gives CDR1 MGHRA, CDR2 YSYEKL. The CDR3 DNA sequence: TGCGCCAGCAGCCAAGAGGAGGGTCTAACGCAGTATTTT. Protein sequence: CASSQEEGLTQYF.

V gene TRBV7-2 combines with J gene TRBJ2-1; 7 positions match TRBD1. The CDR3 has 15 amino acids. Germline V gene sequence: CDR1 SGHTA, CDR2 FQGNSA. Germline trimming cut 5 bases from V and 4 bases from J; bases unmatched to any gene: 8. The CDR3 DNA reads as TGTGCCAGCAGCCAACAGGGGTTTGGGTACAATGAGCAGTTCTTC. It is translated as CASSQQGFGYNEQFF.

The rearrangement joins TRBV2 to TRBJ2-2; 9 nucleotides line up with TRBD1. The CDR3 loop spans 15 amino acids. Germline CDR1 SNHLY, CDR2 FYNNEI. V lost 4 bases and J lost 6; bases outside the gene matches: 6. In nucleotides, the CDR3 is TGTGCCAGCAGTGTGAGGACAGGGGAGGCCGGGGAGCTGTTTTTT. Translated: CASSVRTGEAGELFF.

This clone was counted many times. The chain carries TRBV7-9 and TRBJ1-1; D is unclear. Germline V gene sequence: CDR1 SEHNR, CDR2 FQNEAQ (reference sequence). V dropped 8 bases and J dropped 3 bases, with 13 bases sitting between them. This CDR3 comprises 13 residues. The CDR3 sequence is CASFSGLDTEAFF. The CDR3 DNA is TGTGCCAGCTTTTCCGGGTTAGACACTGAAGCTTTCTTT.

The rearrangement links TRBV7-2 to TRBJ1-2; TRBD1 might be the D (6 bases). The CDR3 runs to 13 residues. CDR1 and CDR2 (germline): SGHTA, FQGNSA. Deletions cut 5 bases from V and 4 bases from J, with 11 bases between. This CDR3 is CASSPDSFYGYTF. The CDR3 DNA reads TGTGCCAGCAGCCCGGACAGCTTCTATGGCTACACCTTC.